This T cell receptor (beta chain) was sequenced in a study of cytomegalovirus exposure and HLA in healthy donors. This CDR3 is built from 15 residues. Unmatched junction bases numbered 13, after V lost 10 bases and J lost 6 bases. The V gene's germline CDR1 is MNHEY and CDR2 SVGAGI. This clone occurred once. 60 Vbeta and 13 Jbeta primers were used in PCR. In the original workflow: Tens of millions of unique TCR beta chains, about 11 million of them shared, were counted by a later analysis. Libraries were prepared by immunoSEQ multiplex PCR; TCRdb keeps only in-frame clonotypes and omits some of them. The D gene and trimming were derived from the DNA, and the V and J assignments and clone size from that table. Of about 130,000 clones in the sample, around 80% were seen once.

The clonotype comes from a man aged 45-60 years in good health and CMV-seronegative. The gene calls are TRBV6-5 and TRBJ1-1, with TRBD1 matching 11 bases. Input material: PBMCs. The CDR3 loop is CATRGDRGYISEAFF. The CDR3 nucleotides are TGTGCCACGAGAGGGGACAGGGGGTATATATCTGAAGCTTTCTTT.